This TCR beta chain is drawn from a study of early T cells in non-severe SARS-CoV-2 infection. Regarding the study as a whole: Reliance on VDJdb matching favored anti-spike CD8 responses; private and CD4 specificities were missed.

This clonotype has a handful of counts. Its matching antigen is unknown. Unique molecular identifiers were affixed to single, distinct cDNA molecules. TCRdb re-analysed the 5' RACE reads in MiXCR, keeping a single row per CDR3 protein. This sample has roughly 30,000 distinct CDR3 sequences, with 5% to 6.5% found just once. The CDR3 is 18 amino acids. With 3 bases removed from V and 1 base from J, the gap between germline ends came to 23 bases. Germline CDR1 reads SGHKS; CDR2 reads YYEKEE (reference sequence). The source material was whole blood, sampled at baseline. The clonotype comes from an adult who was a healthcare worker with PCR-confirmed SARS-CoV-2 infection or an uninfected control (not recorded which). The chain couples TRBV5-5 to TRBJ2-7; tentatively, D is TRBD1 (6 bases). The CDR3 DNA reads TGTGCCAGCAGCTGGGACCTACAGGGTCCCCCTACTTCCTACGAGCAGTACTTC. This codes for CASSWDLQGPPTSYEQYF.